These 25 T cell receptor beta chains were all obtained from the same sample, sequenced in a study of T-cell memory formation after mild COVID-19. TCRdb reprocessed the 5' RACE reads with MiXCR, giving one entry per CDR3 protein. The table records approximately 65,000 distinct CDR3 sequences, over 15% of them present only once. The material sequenced was PBMCs or a T cell subset sorted from them (not recorded which). The receptors shown here come from an adult woman who had mild COVID-19 (a few samples of this study predate the infection). Cell type and time point are not known.

The chain combines TRBV7-9 with TRBJ2-3; the match to TRBD1 covers 8 bases. V lost 4 bases and J lost 4; bases outside the gene matches: 7. This CDR3 has 15 amino acids. Germline CDR1 is SEHNR and CDR2 is FQNEAQ (reference sequence). The CDR3 reads CASSSLPTGADTQYF. The CDR3 DNA follows: TGTGCCAGCAGCTCCCTTCCGACAGGGGCAGATACGCAGTATTTT.

The rearrangement links TRBV6-5 to TRBJ2-7; D perhaps matches TRBD1 (6 bases). The germline V gene encodes CDR1 MNHEY and CDR2 SVGAGI. Trimming took off 5 bases at V and 2 bases at J, with 16 bases between the two ends. The CDR3 length is 15 residues. This CDR3 reads CASSPPAGVAYEQYF. The CDR3 bases are TGTGCCAGCAGTCCCCCCGCAGGGGTAGCCTACGAGCAGTACTTC.

The gene calls are TRBV5-5 and TRBJ2-1; D is possibly TRBD1 (5 bases). Germline V gives CDR1 SGHKS, CDR2 YYEKEE (reference sequence). The CDR3 sequence is 12 residues long. The germline V and J ends were trimmed by 3 bases and 5 bases, with 6 bases remaining between them. The CDR3 spells CASSSTDNEQFF. CDR3 bases: TGTGCCAGCAGCTCGACAGACAATGAGCAGTTCTTC.

This clonotype was found many times. The chain carries TRBV7-9 and TRBJ2-5, with D possibly TRBD2 on 6 matching bases. The V end was cut by 5 bases, the J end by 4 bases, with 17 bases between. The CDR3 consists of 15 residues. Germline V gene data show CDR1 as SEHNR and CDR2 as FQNEAQ (reference sequence). The CDR3 nucleotides read TGTGCCAGCAGCGAGAGGATAGGAGGGCGAGAGACCCAGTACTTC. It translates to CASSERIGGRETQYF.

This sequence joins TRBV20-1 and TRBJ2-1, with TRBD2 identical over 10 bases. Germline V gene sequence: CDR1 DFQATT, CDR2 SNEGSKA (reference sequence). V lost 5 bases, J lost 4 bases, and 8 bases stayed unmatched. This CDR3 spans 15 amino acids. CDR3 nucleotide sequence: TGCAGTGCTCCGAGACTAGCGGGTTGGTACAATGAGCAGTTCTTC. Amino acids: CSAPRLAGWYNEQFF.

This clonotype was observed a few times. This chain uses TRBV6-5 with TRBJ2-1; TRBD2 might be the D (6 bases). This CDR3 spans 15 amino acids. The germline V and J ends were trimmed by 4 bases and 2 bases, with 12 bases remaining between them. The germline V gene encodes CDR1 MNHEY and CDR2 SVGAGI. The CDR3 loop is CASSSPGLTYNEQFF. In DNA form, the CDR3 reads TGTGCCAGCAGTTCGCCGGGACTGACCTACAATGAGCAGTTCTTC.

Only a few counts were recorded for this clonotype. This chain links TRBV3-1 with TRBJ2-7, with 7 bases that match TRBD1. The CDR3 consists of 13 residues. Germline V CDR1 and CDR2: LGHDT, YNNKEL (reference sequence). J lost 0 bases, V lost 10 bases, and 6 bases had no gene match. CDR3: CATLGTDSYEQYF. The CDR3, as DNA: TGTGCCACCTTGGGGACAGACTCCTACGAGCAGTACTTC.

The V gene is TRBV6-2 or TRBV6-3, the J gene TRBJ2-7, with 11 bases aligning to TRBD1. Trimming cost V 5 bases and J 5 bases; bases outside gene matches: 5. CDR1 is MNHEY and CDR2 is SVGEGT in the germline V gene. The CDR3 length is 14 residues. The DNA of the CDR3 is TGTGCCAGCAGTCCGGACAGGGGGCTCGACGAGCAGTACTTC. It is translated as CASSPDRGLDEQYF.

The chain joins TRBV9 to TRBJ2-1; 8 bases align to TRBD1. CDR1 and CDR2 from the germline V gene are SGDLS and YYNGEE. V lost 1 base to trimming and J lost 7 bases; unmatched junction nucleotides: 13. The length of the CDR3 is 17 residues. The CDR3 DNA sequence: TGTGCCAGCAGCGTATATTTATGGCGGACAGGGACAAATGAGCAGTTCTTC. As protein: CASSVYLWRTGTNEQFF. Full variable domain (missing parts from reference TRBV9 and TRBJ2-1): DSGVTQTPKHLITATGQRVTLRCSPRSGDLSVYWYQQSLDQGLQFLIQYYNGEERAKGNILERFSAQQFPDLHSELNLSSLELGDSALYFCASSVYLWRTGTNEQFFGPGTRLTVL.

This clonotype was picked up a small number of times. The chain has TRBV21-1 and TRBJ2-1; the table gives TRBD1 as D, unverified against the DNA. TRBV21-1 corresponds to a pseudogene. This CDR3 has 16 amino acids. The CDR3 region is CASSNPSGPDIHEQFF. CDR3 nucleotide sequence: TGTGCCAGCAGCAACCCCTCGGGACCTGATATCCATGAGCAGTTCTTC.

Only a few counts were recorded for this clonotype. V usage is TRBV9 and J usage is TRBJ1-2; a weak D match, TRBD1 (6 bases). Germline CDR1 is SGDLS and CDR2 is YYNGEE. V shed 4 bases and J shed 8 bases, with 27 bases lying between them. The CDR3 totals 17 residues. The CDR3 nucleotides are TGTGCCAGCAGCCAAGGTACCAATCCGGGACAAAGAGTCGGCTACACCTTC. Residues: CASSQGTNPGQRVGYTF.

This clonotype was seen more than once but under ten times. This chain uses TRBV4-3 with TRBJ2-1, with TRBD2 matching over 11 bases. CDR3 length equals 17 residues. The V segment lost 3 bases and the J segment 0 bases; nucleotides outside the gene matches: 4. Germline CDR1 and CDR2: LGHNA and YSLEER. The CDR3 here is CASSHRLAGSSYNEQFF. The CDR3 DNA reads TGCGCCAGCAGCCATCGACTAGCGGGGAGCTCCTACAATGAGCAGTTCTTC.

The J gene is TRBJ2-3, the V gene TRBV9, with a possible D match to TRBD2 (5 bases). Deletions cut 3 bases from V and 1 base from J, with 9 bases between. CDR3 length: 14 residues. In germline, CDR1 is SGDLS, CDR2 YYNGEE. CDR3 amino acids: CASSASGGTDTQYF. For the CDR3, the DNA is TGTGCCAGCAGCGCGTCCGGGGGCACAGATACGCAGTATTTT.

The J gene is TRBJ2-5, the V gene TRBV29-1, with 10 bases fitting TRBD1. Trimming cost V 3 bases and J 4 bases; bases outside gene matches: 14. Per the germline V gene, CDR1 is SQVTM and CDR2 is ANQGSEA. The CDR3 is 17 amino acids. DNA of the CDR3: TGCAGCGTTGAGGGACAGGGGTCCGGAGGATCAAGAGAGACCCAGTACTTC. Its translation: CSVEGQGSGGSRETQYF.

The rearrangement joins TRBV11-3 to TRBJ2-1; 12 nucleotides agree with TRBD2. There are 20 residues in the CDR3. The germline CDR1 and CDR2 sequences are SGHNT and YENEEA. V lost 2 bases to trimming and J lost 3 bases; unmatched junction nucleotides: 14. CDR3 loop: CASSLILGLAGGLNYNEQFF. CDR3 bases: TGTGCCAGCAGCTTAATATTGGGACTAGCGGGTGGGCTTAACTACAATGAGCAGTTCTTC. The full variable domain, rest sourced from reference TRBV11-3 and TRBJ2-1, is EAGVVQSPRYKIIEKKQPVAFWCNPISGHNTLYWYLQNLGQGPELLIRYENEEAVDDSQLPKDRFSAERLKGVDSTLKIQPAELGDSAVYLCASSLILGLAGGLNYNEQFFGPGTRLTVL.

The chain combines TRBV19 with TRBJ2-7, with 7 bases identical to TRBD1. Germline V gene sequence: CDR1 LNHDA, CDR2 SQIVND (reference sequence). CDR3 length equals 13 residues. J was trimmed by 3 bases and V by 5 bases; bases with no gene match: 4. Here the CDR3 DNA reads TGTGCCAGTAGTGGGTCAGGGGGCTACGAGCAGTACTTC. It encodes CASSGSGGYEQYF.

J is TRBJ2-2 and V is TRBV20-1; 8 bases align to TRBD2. Trimming took 3 bases from V and 4 from J; bases not matched to a gene: 1. Germline V gene lookup returns CDR1 DFQATT and CDR2 SNEGSKA (reference sequence). The CDR3 is made up of 13 amino acids. This CDR3 is CSASSGATGELFF. CDR3 sequence (DNA): TGCAGTGCTAGTAGCGGGGCCACCGGGGAGCTGTTTTTT.

This clonotype was picked up a small number of times. The rearrangement links TRBV29-1 to TRBJ2-1; D is undetermined. CDR1 is SQVTM, CDR2 ANQGSEA, per germline. CDR3 length equals 11 residues. Trimming cost V 4 bases and J 2 bases, with 3 bases left between them. Here the CDR3 DNA reads TGCAGCGTTGTACCCTACAATGAGCAGTTCTTC. This gives the protein CSVVPYNEQFF.

CDR3 DNA sequence: TGTGCCAGCAGCGTGTTCTCCGGACTAGCGGCGGATACGCAGTATTTT. Amino acid sequence: CASSVFSGLAADTQYF. The chain is built from TRBV9 and TRBJ2-3, with TRBD2 identical over 10 bases. Germline trimming cut 2 bases from V and 6 bases from J; bases unmatched to any gene: 9. Germline CDR1 is SGDLS and CDR2 is YYNGEE. The CDR3 has 16 amino acids.

V gene TRBV27 combines with J gene TRBJ2-7; perhaps TRBD1 as D (5 bases). The germline V gene encodes CDR1 MNHEY and CDR2 SMNVEV (reference sequence). The V and J ends lost 6 bases and 4 bases respectively, with 13 bases between them. The CDR3 extends over 13 amino acids. CDR3 protein: CASRLISGYEQYF. The CDR3 region has the DNA TGTGCCAGCAGATTAATCTCAGGGTACGAGCAGTACTTC.

The chain carries TRBV5-1 and TRBJ2-7; the match to TRBD2 covers 10 bases. This CDR3 has 14 residues. The ends lost 7 bases at V and 3 bases at J; junction bases unmatched: 7. Germline CDR1 and CDR2: SGHRS and YFSETQ. CDR3: CASGLAGELYEQYF. The CDR3 region has the DNA TGCGCCAGCGGTCTAGCGGGAGAACTCTACGAGCAGTACTTC.

This clonotype was seen a handful of times. The rearrangement joins TRBV12-3 or TRBV12-4 to TRBJ1-1; 12 nucleotides align to TRBD1. J lost 7 bases, V lost 6 bases, and 6 bases had no gene match. The CDR3 is 14 residues long. CDR3 region: CASSPGQGAIEAFF. In DNA form, the CDR3 reads TGTGCCAGCAGCCCGGGACAGGGGGCGATTGAAGCTTTCTTT.

This chain joins TRBV12-3 or TRBV12-4 and TRBJ2-1, with 8 bases matching TRBD2. V lost 3 bases and J lost 6; bases outside the gene matches: 7. This CDR3 is built from 15 residues. CDR3 DNA: TGTGCCAGCAGTTTTAGCGGGAACCTCGGCAATGAGCAGTTCTTC. Translating gives CASSFSGNLGNEQFF.

The chain joins TRBV7-9 to TRBJ2-7; tentatively, D is TRBD1 (5 bases). CDR1 SEHNR and CDR2 FQNEAQ come from the germline V gene (reference sequence). V lost 6 bases and J 3 bases, leaving 12 bases between the germline ends. The CDR3 runs to 13 residues. The CDR3 nucleotides are TGTGCCAGCAGTTCTTCAGGGATCTACGAGCAGTACTTC. Amino acids: CASSSSGIYEQYF.

The V call is TRBV7-8, the J call TRBJ2-6, with 14 bases aligning to TRBD2. From germline, CDR1 is SGHVS and CDR2 FQNEAQ. CDR3 length: 19 residues. J lost 2 bases, V lost 4 bases, and 7 bases had no gene match. The CDR3 region has the DNA TGTGCCAGCAGCTCCCCGACTAGCGGGAGGGCCCCTGGGGCCAACGTCCTGACTTTC. Residues: CASSSPTSGRAPGANVLTF.